This T cell receptor beta chain emerged from a study of blood T cell repertoires in COVID-19. Original methodology: Reference gene primers were amplified, and this amplification served to estimate nucleated cell counts. TCRdb keeps only in-frame clones here, not all; method: immunoSEQ multiplex PCR. D and trimming come from the DNA, and the V and J calls and clone size come from that table. The sample comprises 200,000 to 250,000 clones, 84% of which are singletons, and 6.8% rests with the top ten. Participants reported their clinical history, and cohort assignment relied on those reports. Before being deemed recovered, Cohort 3 donors had two negative PCRs, clearance, or symptom resolution. Trimming stripped 2 bases from V and 3 bases from J, with 10 bases between. The CDR3 covers 14 residues. Germline assignment: CDR1 LNHDA and CDR2 SQIVND (reference sequence).

The chain couples TRBV19 to TRBJ1-2; D unclear. Sequencing input: PBMCs or T cells enriched from blood (not recorded which). The receptor comes from a woman in her thirties or forties who had recovered from COVID-19. The CDR3 coding sequence is TGTGCCAGTAGTATATCGGGTTTGGACTATGGCTACACCTTC. Protein sequence: CASSISGLDYGYTF. Full variable domain (rest looked up from reference TRBV19 and TRBJ1-2): DGGITQSPKYLFRKEGQNVTLSCEQNLNHDAMYWYRQDPGQGLRLIYYSQIVNDFQKGDIAEGYSVSREKKESFPLTVTSAQKNPTAFYLCASSISGLDYGYTFGSGTRLTVV.